This T cell receptor (beta chain) was sequenced for a study of blood T cell repertoires in COVID-19. At the level of the study: COVID-19 samples collected from the United States, Italy and Spain covered acute and convalescent phases. PBMCs, B-cell-depleted T cells, or T cells provided the cDNA or gDNA that made up the material.

As handled by the study authors: The authors estimated nucleated cell counts from reference gene primer amplification. Data came from immunoSEQ multiplex PCR; TCRdb stores just in-frame clones and leaves some out. V, J and clone size derive from that table, while D and trimming were established from the DNA sequence. Among roughly 360,000 clones listed, 81% were seen once. After removal of 6 bases from V and 1 base from J, the junction contained 1 base not matched to a gene. The CDR3 loop spans 14 amino acids. Germline values: CDR1 MNHEY, CDR2 SVGAGI. The TCR comes from a human donor with acute or convalescent COVID-19. The donor label of this sample is uncertain. This sequence joins TRBV6-5 and TRBJ1-3; TRBD1 agrees at 9 bases. Sequenced input: peripheral blood. CDR3 region: CASRGTGSGNTIYF. For the CDR3, the DNA is TGTGCCAGCAGGGGGACAGGGTCTGGAAACACCATATATTTT.